Listed below are T cell receptor beta chains from one sample, sequenced in a study of T cells in narcolepsy. TCRdb keeps only in-frame clones here, not all; method: immunoSEQ multiplex PCR. Counted here are 30,000 to 45,000 clones, 70% to 85% occurring once; the ten biggest clones make up about 1.5%. Sequencing input: CD45RA- memory CD4+ T cells from PBMCs. The receptors were gathered from a human donor with narcolepsy. Both conserved end residues are trimmed from each CDR3. A D gene is named only where the DNA matches it firmly.

J | V | D | CDR3
TRBJ1-1 | TRBV19 | TRBD1 | ASSADRETEAF
TRBJ1-4 | TRBV7-9 | TRBD1 | ASSFSGGRATNEKLF
TRBJ2-7 | TRBV15 | TRBD1 | ATRQGINGQY
TRBJ1-6 | TRBV4-3 | NA | ASSQRSSSLGNSPLH
TRBJ1-3 | TRBV19 | NA | ASSATRDAMNTIY
TRBJ1-2 | TRBV28 | NA | ASSNSLYGYT
TRBJ2-6 | TRBV23-1 | TRBD2 | PPRGGLTGANVLT
TRBJ2-1 | TRBV10-3 | TRBD2 | AISIGASGGAGEQF
TRBJ1-6 | TRBV21-1 | NA | ASSREHRAASSPLH
TRBJ1-2 | TRBV6-1 | NA | ASSSRGGLDGYT
TRBJ2-7 | TRBV29-1 | TRBD1 | SAARTGGFEQY
TRBJ1-2 | TRBV7-2 | TRBD1 | ASSSRTGGLYGYT
TRBJ2-3 | TRBV7-6 | NA | ASSLGPGDTQY
TRBJ1-2 | TRBV5-6 | NA | ASSLYPTGAPGYT
TRBJ1-2 | TRBV5-6 | NA | ASSFRFGGYT
TRBJ2-1 | TRBV9 | TRBD2 | ASSTSGVGLNEQF
TRBJ1-2 | TRBV4-3 | TRBD1 | ASSQEGTGSPYGYT
TRBJ1-2 | TRBV19 | NA | ASSIGGLQGPPGYT
TRBJ1-4 | TRBV7-2 | NA | ASSPRQITTNEKLF
TRBJ1-2 | TRBV19 | NA | ASSLARTNYGYT
TRBJ2-2 | TRBV30 | NA | AWSGNTGELF
TRBJ1-2 | TRBV19 | NA | ASSINSANYGYT
TRBJ1-2 | TRBV28 | NA | ASKKAGGYT
TRBJ1-4 | TRBV13 | NA | ASSLGRGLNEKLF
TRBJ2-1 | TRBV9 | TRBD2 | ASSVAPRGDNEQF
TRBJ1-4 | TRBV7-2 | NA | ASSTDRHNEKLF
TRBJ2-3 | TRBV29-1 | TRBD2 | SVGGLAGLTDTQY
TRBJ2-4 | TRBV5-1 | NA | ASSQGTRTKNIQY
TRBJ2-7 | TRBV23-1 | NA | ASSQKFRTEGDEQY
TRBJ2-5 | TRBV7-8 | TRBD2 | ASSLQRGATGETQY
TRBJ1-5 | TRBV7-2 | NA | ASSPQGNQPQH
TRBJ1-1 | TRBV5-5 | TRBD1 | ASSLIQGANTEAF
TRBJ1-4 | TRBV5-1 | TRBD1 | ASSLGQGTGNEKLF
TRBJ1-2 | TRBV25-1 | NA | ASSDAGSSGGYT
TRBJ2-5 | TRBV7-2 | NA | ASSSGWAETQY
TRBJ2-3 | TRBV30 | NA | AWRWTVNPTDTQY
TRBJ1-2 | TRBV19 | NA | ASSARLQDVGSGYT
TRBJ2-1 | TRBV6-6 | NA | ATSGRNEQF
TRBJ1-1 | TRBV7-8 | NA | ASSISQLSNTEAF